This T cell receptor beta chain was observed in a study of blood T cell repertoires in COVID-19. About the research overall: The samples span acute and convalescent COVID-19 from the United States, Italy and Spain. T cells, B-cell-depleted T cells, or PBMCs supplied cDNA or gDNA.

The germline V gene encodes CDR1 MDHEN and CDR2 SYDVKM. Trimming cost V 3 bases and J 6 bases; bases outside gene matches: 4. The CDR3 runs 15 residues. As processed by the authors: Counts of nucleated cells, estimated from reference gene primer amplification, were obtained. Some clones are missing from TCRdb's copy, which holds only in-frame ones; the method was immunoSEQ multiplex PCR. That table supplies the V and J calls and clone size; D and trimming were determined from the DNA. The table has 45,000 to 55,000 clones, around nine tenths seen once. The sequence came from a woman older than 75 with acute or convalescent COVID-19. The sequencing input was peripheral blood. J is TRBJ2-1 and V is TRBV28; TRBD2 matches at 11 bases. The CDR3 protein is CASSFSGGAVNEQFF. CDR3 coding DNA: TGTGCCAGCAGTTTTAGCGGGGGGGCGGTCAATGAGCAGTTCTTC. Supplemented by reference TRBV28 and TRBJ2-1, the full variable domain reads DVKVTQSSRYLVKRTGEKVFLECVQDMDHENMFWYRQDPGLGLRLIYFSYDVKMKEKGDIPEGYSVSREKKERFSLILESASTNQTSMYLCASSFSGGAVNEQFFGPGTRLTVL.